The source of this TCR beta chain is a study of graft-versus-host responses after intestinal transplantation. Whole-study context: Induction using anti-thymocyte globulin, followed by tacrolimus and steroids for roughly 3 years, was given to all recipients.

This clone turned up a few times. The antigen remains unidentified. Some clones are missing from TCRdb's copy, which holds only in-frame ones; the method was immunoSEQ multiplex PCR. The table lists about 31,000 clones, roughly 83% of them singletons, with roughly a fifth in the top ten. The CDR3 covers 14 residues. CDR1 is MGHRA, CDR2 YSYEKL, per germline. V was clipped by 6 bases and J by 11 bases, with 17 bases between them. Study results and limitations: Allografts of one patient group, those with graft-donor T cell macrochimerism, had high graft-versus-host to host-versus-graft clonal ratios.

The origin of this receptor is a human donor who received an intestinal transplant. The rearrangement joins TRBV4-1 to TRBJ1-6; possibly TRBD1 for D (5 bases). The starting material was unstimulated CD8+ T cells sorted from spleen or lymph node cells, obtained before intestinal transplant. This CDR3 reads CASSPSGGRAPLHF. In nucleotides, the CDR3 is TGCGCCAGCAGTCCCAGCGGGGGGAGGGCACCCCTCCACTTT.